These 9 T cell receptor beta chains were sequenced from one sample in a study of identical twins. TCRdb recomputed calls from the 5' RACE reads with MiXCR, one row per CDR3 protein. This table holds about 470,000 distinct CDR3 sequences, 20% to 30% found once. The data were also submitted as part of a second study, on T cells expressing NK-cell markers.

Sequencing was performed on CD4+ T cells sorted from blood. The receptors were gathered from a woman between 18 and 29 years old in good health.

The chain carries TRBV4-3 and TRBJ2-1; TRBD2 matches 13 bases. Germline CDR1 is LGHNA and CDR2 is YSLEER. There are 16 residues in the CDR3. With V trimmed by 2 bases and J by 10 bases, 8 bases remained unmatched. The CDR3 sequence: CASSQQTSGRAREQFF. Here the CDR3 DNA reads TGCGCCAGCAGCCAACAAACTAGCGGGAGGGCCAGGGAGCAGTTCTTC.

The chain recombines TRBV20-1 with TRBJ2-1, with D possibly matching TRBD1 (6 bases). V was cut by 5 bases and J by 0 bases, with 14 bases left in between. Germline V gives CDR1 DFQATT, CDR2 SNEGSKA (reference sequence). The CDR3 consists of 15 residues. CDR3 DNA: TGCAGTGCTCACCTGGACAGTCGCTCCTACAATGAGCAGTTCTTC. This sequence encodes CSAHLDSRSYNEQFF.

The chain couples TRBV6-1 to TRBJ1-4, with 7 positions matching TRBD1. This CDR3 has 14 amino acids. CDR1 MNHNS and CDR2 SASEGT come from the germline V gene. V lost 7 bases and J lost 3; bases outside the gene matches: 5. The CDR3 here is CASNMQGANEKLFF. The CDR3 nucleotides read TGTGCCAGCAATATGCAGGGGGCTAATGAAAAACTGTTTTTT.

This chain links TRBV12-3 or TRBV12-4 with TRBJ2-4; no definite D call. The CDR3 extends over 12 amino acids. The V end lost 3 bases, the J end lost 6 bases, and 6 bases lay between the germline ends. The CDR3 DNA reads TGTGCCAGCAGTTTCGGCAGAAACATTCAGTACTTC. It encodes CASSFGRNIQYF.

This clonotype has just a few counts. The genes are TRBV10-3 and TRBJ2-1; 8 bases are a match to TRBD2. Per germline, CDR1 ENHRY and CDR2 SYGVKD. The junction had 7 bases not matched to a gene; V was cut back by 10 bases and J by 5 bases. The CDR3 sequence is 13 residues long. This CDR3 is CATSSGPNNEQFF. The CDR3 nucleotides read TGTGCCACCTCTAGCGGGCCAAACAATGAGCAGTTCTTC.

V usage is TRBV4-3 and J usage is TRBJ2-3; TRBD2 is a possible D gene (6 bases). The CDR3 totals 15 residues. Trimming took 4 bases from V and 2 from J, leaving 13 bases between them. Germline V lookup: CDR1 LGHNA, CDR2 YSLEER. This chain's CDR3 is CASSLAAGTTDTQYF. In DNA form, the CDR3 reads TGCGCCAGCAGCCTGGCTGCGGGAACCACAGATACGCAGTATTTT.

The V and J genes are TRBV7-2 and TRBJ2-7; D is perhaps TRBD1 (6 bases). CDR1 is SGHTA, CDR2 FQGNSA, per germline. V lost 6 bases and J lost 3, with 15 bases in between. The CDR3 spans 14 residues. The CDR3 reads CASRPQGFSYEQYF. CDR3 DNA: TGTGCCAGCAGACCACAGGGTTTCAGCTACGAGCAGTACTTC. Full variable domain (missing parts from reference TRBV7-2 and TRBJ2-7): GAGVSQSPSNKVTEKGKDVELRCDPISGHTALYWYRQSLGQGLEFLIYFQGNSAPDKSGLPSDRFSAERTGGSVSTLTIQRTQQEDSAVYLCASRPQGFSYEQYFGPGTRLTVT.

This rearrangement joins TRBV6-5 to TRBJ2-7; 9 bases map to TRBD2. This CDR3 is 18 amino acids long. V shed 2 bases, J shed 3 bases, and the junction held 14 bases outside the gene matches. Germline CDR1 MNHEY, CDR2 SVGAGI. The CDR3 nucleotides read TGTGCCAGCAGTTACCCCAGGACCTTCGCTAGCGGGGACTACGAGCAGTACTTC. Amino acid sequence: CASSYPRTFASGDYEQYF.

The CDR3 protein is CASALGGVDPYEQYF. The DNA for the CDR3 is TGCGCCAGCGCCCTTGGGGGTGTAGACCCCTACGAGCAGTACTTC. The V gene is TRBV5-1, the J gene TRBJ2-7, with D perhaps assigned TRBD1 or TRBD2 (5 bases each). The germline V gene has CDR1 SGHRS and CDR2 YFSETQ. The length of the CDR3 is 15 residues. V dropped 7 bases and J dropped 2 bases, with 19 bases sitting between them. The complete variable domain, with remaining parts taken from reference TRBV5-1 and TRBJ2-7, reads KAGVTQTPRYLIKTRGQQVTLSCSPISGHRSVSWYQQTPGQGLQFLFEYFSETQRNKGNFPGRFSGRQFSNSRSEMNVSTLELGDSALYLCASALGGVDPYEQYFGPGTRLTVT.